This T cell receptor beta chain was identified during a study of shared clonotypes between healthy human individuals. About the research overall: Each donor had three CD4 naive, three CD4 memory, two CD8 naive and one CD8 memory plate.

Libraries were prepared by immunoSEQ multiplex PCR; TCRdb keeps only in-frame clonotypes and omits some of them. In the table there are more than 500,000 clones, roughly 95% of which are singletons. V was shortened by 5 bases and J by 10 bases, with 21 bases between the two germline ends. The CDR3 extends over 15 amino acids. Looked up from germline, CDR1 is LNHDA and CDR2 is SQIVND (reference sequence). For this clone: Its specificity is not known.

Study-level points and caveats: Only blood was sampled; tissue repertoires likely differ.

This receptor was taken from a woman in her 30s in good health. The gene calls are TRBV19 and TRBJ1-5, with D perhaps matching TRBD1 (6 bases). Material for sequencing was naive CD4+ T cells sorted from blood. Noted subset: CD45RA+ positively selected. The CDR3 sequence: CASSFLDRDYRPQHF. CDR3 coding DNA: TGTGCCAGTAGTTTCCTGGACAGAGATTATCGCCCCCAGCATTTT.